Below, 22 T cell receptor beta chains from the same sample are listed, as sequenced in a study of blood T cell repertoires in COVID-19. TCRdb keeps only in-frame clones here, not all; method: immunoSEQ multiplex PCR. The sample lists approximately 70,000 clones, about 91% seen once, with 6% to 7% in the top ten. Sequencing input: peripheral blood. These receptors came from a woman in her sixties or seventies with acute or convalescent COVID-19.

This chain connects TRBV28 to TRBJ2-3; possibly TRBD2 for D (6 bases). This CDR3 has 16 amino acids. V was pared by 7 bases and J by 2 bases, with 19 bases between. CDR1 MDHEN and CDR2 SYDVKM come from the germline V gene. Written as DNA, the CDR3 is TGTGCCAGCACCTCCGGGGGACCTCGCCTCACAGATACGCAGTATTTT. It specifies CASTSGGPRLTDTQYF.

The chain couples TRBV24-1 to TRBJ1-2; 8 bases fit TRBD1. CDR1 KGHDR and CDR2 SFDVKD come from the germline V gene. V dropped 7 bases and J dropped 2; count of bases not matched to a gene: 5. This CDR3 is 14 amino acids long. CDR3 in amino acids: CATSRTGSNYGYTF. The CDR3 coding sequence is TGTGCCACCAGCCGGACAGGGAGCAACTATGGCTACACCTTC.

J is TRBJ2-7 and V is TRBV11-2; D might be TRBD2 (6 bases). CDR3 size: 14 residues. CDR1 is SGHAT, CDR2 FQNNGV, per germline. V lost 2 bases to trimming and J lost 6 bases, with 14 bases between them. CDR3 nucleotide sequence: TGTGCCAGCAGCTTAAGGACTATCGAGGGCGAGCAGTACTTC. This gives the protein CASSLRTIEGEQYF.

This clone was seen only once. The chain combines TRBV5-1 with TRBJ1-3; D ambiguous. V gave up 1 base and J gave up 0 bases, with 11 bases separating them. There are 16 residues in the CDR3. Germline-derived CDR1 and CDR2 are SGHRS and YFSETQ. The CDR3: CASSLSSGFSGNTIYF. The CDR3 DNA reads TGCGCCAGCAGCTTGAGCTCGGGATTCTCTGGAAACACCATATATTTT.

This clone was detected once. The CDR3 DNA sequence: TGTGCCAGCAGCCAAGAACTACGGACCTACGAGCAGTACTTC. This translates into CASSQELRTYEQYF. V gene TRBV4-2 combines with J gene TRBJ2-7; D remains ambiguous. The ends were cut back, 0 bases at V and 2 bases at J, with 8 bases in the middle. The germline CDR1 and CDR2 sequences are LGHNA and YNFKEQ. The CDR3 runs to 14 residues.

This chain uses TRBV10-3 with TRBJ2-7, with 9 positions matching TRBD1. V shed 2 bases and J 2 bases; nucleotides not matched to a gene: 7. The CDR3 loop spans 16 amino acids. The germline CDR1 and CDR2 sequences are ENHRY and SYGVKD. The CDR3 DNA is TGTGCCATCAGTGAGGGGGGGACAGGGTGGACCTACGAGCAGTACTTC. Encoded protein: CAISEGGTGWTYEQYF.

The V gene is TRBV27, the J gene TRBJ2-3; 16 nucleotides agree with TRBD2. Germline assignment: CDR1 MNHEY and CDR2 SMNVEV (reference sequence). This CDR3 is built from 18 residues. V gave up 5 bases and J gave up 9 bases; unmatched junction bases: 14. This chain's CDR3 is CASSRRGLAGGIEGTQYF. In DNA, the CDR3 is TGTGCCAGCAGTCGCCGGGGACTAGCGGGAGGGATAGAGGGCACGCAGTATTTT.

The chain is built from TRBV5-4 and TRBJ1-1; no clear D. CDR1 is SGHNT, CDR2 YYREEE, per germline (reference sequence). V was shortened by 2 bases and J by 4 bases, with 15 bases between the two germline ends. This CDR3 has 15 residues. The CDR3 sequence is CASSFGGLSGTEAFF. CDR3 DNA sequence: TGTGCCAGCAGCTTCGGAGGTCTGTCGGGCACTGAAGCTTTCTTT.

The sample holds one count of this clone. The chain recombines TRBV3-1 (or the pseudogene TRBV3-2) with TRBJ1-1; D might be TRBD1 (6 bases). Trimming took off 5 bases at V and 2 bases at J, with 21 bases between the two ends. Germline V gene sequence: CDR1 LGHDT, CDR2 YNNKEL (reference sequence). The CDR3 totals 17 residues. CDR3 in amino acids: CASSFPLGGGPNTEAFF. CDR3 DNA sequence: TGTGCCAGCAGCTTCCCGCTGGGAGGGGGACCAAACACTGAAGCTTTCTTT.

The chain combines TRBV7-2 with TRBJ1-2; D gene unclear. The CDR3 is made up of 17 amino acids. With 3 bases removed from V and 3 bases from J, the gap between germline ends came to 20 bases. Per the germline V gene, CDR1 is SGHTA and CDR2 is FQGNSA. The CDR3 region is CASSFDLTRLPDYGYTF. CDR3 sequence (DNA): TGTGCCAGCAGCTTCGATTTGACAAGGCTCCCCGACTATGGCTACACCTTC.

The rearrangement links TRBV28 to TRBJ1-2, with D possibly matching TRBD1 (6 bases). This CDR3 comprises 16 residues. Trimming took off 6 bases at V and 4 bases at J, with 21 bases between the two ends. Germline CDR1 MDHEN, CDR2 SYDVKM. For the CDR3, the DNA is TGTGCCAGCAGCCCCCTTTCTAGACAGGCTCCCTATGGCTACACCTTC. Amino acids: CASSPLSRQAPYGYTF.

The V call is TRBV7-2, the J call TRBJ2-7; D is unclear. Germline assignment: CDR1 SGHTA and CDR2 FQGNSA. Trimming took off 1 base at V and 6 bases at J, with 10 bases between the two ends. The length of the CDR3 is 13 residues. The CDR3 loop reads CASSLDPRGEQYF. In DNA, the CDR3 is TGTGCCAGCAGCTTAGATCCTAGAGGCGAGCAGTACTTC.

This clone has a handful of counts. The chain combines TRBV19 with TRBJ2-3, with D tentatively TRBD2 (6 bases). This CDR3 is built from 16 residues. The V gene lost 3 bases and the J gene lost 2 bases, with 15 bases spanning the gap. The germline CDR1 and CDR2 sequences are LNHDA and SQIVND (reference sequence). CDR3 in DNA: TGTGCCAGTAGTATCGGTGGAGGGACGTTCACAGATACGCAGTATTTT. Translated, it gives CASSIGGGTFTDTQYF.

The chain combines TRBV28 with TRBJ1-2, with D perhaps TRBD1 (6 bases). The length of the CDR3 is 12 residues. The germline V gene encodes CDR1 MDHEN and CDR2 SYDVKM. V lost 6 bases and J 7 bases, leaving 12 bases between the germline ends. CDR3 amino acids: CASSQGTGGYTF. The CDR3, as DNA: TGTGCCAGCAGCCAGGGGACCGGTGGCTACACCTTC.

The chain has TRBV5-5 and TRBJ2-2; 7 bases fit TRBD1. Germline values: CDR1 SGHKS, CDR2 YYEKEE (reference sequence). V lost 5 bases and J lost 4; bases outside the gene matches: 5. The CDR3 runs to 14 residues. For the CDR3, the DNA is TGTGCCAGCAGATACGGGACAGCCACCGGGGAGCTGTTTTTT. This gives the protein CASRYGTATGELFF.

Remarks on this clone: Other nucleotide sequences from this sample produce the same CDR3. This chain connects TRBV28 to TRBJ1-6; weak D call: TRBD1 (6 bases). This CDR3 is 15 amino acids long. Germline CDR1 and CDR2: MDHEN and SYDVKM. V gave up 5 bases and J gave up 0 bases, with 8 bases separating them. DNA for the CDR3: TGTGCCAGCAGTCTGGACAGCTCCTATAATTCACCCCTCCACTTT. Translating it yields CASSLDSSYNSPLHF.

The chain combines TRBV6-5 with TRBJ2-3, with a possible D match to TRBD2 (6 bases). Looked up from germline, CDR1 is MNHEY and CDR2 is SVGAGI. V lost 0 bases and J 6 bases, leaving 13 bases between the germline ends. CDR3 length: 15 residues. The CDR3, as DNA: TGTGCCAGCAGTTACTCGAGGGCGGAGGGGGATACGCAGTATTTT. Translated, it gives CASSYSRAEGDTQYF.

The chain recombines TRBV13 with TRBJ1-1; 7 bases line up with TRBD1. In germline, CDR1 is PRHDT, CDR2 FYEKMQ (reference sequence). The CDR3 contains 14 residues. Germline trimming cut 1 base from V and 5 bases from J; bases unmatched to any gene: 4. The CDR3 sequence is CASSLEQGRTEAFF. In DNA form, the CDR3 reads TGTGCCAGCAGCTTAGAACAGGGGAGAACTGAAGCTTTCTTT.

The CDR3 region is CASSANSGQKYNEQFF. As DNA, the CDR3 is TGTGCCAGCAGTGCGAATAGCGGGCAAAAATACAATGAGCAGTTCTTC. V and J are TRBV28 and TRBJ2-1; 7 nucleotides agree with TRBD2. The CDR3 loop spans 16 amino acids. Germline CDR1 and CDR2: MDHEN and SYDVKM. V lost 5 bases, J lost 4 bases, and 11 bases stayed unmatched.

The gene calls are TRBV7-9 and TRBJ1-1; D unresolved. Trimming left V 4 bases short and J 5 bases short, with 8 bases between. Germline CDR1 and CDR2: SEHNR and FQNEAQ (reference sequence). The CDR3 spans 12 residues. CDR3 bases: TGTGCCAGCAGCTATGGAGGGACTGAAGCTTTCTTT. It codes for CASSYGGTEAFF.

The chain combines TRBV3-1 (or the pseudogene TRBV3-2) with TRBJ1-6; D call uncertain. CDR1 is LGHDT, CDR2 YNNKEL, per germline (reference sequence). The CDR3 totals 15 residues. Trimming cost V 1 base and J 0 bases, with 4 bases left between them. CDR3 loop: CASSQGSSYNSPLHF. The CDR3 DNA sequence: TGTGCCAGCAGCCAAGGGAGCTCCTATAATTCACCCCTCCACTTT.

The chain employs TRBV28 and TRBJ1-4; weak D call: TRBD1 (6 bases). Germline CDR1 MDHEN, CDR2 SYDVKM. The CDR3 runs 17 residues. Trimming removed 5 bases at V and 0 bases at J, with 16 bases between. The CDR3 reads CASSPTTGIATNEKLFF. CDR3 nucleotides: TGTGCCAGCAGTCCAACGACAGGTATCGCAACTAATGAAAAACTGTTTTTT.